Sequencing of this T cell receptor (beta chain) was carried out in a study of cytotoxic CD8 clonotypes in ibrutinib-treated CLL. TCRdb's copy holds only in-frame clones and misses some; the assay was immunoSEQ multiplex PCR. The data contain under 200,000 clones, 81% of them seen just once; the ten biggest clones take up roughly 2%. With V trimmed by 7 bases and J by 9 bases, 14 bases remained unmatched. The CDR3 length is 15 residues. Germline CDR1 reads SGHDT; CDR2 reads YYEEEE. The receptor's source is a human donor with chronic lymphocytic leukemia. The sequenced sample was PBMCs, obtained after 12 months of ibrutinib treatment. The chain employs TRBV5-6 and TRBJ2-1; 9 nucleotides line up with TRBD1. CDR3: CASSIPGQGYGEQFF. The CDR3 bases are TGTGCCAGCTCCATTCCGGGACAGGGATACGGTGAGCAGTTCTTC.